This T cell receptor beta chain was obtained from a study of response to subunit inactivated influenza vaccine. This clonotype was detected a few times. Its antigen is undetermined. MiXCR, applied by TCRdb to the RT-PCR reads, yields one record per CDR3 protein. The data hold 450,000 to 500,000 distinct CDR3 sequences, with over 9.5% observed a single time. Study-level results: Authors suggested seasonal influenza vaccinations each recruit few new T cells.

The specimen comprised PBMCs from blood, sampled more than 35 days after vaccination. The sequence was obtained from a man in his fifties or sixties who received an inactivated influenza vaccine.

CDR3 amino acids: CASSLPPYSPLHF. Written as DNA, the CDR3 is TGTGCCAGCAGCTTACCGCCTTATTCACCCCTCCACTTT. This sequence joins TRBV7-2 and TRBJ1-6; D is unclear. Germline V gene data show CDR1 as SGHTA and CDR2 as FQGNSA. The ends were cut back, 2 bases at V and 8 bases at J, with 7 bases in the middle. The CDR3 runs 13 residues.